Listed below are T cell receptor beta chains from one sample, sequenced in a study of cytomegalovirus exposure and HLA in healthy donors. The protocol was immunoSEQ multiplex PCR, while the TCRdb copy is restricted to in-frame clones and leaves out a portion. The data show 160,000 or so clones, approximately 80% seen once. The sample comprised PBMCs. The receptors stem from a woman aged 18-30 years in good health and CMV-seronegative. Each CDR3 is given with its conserved first and last residue. A D gene is named only where the DNA matches it firmly.

d_call: TRBD2
cdr3_length: 16
v_call: TRBV7-8
j_call: TRBJ2-1
cdr3_aa: CASSRLAGGTYNEQFF

d_call: -
cdr3_length: 13
v_call: TRBV11-2
j_call: TRBJ1-1
cdr3_aa: CASSILQDAEAFF

d_call: TRBD1
cdr3_length: 14
v_call: TRBV4-1
j_call: TRBJ1-5
cdr3_aa: CASSPRGTDQPQHF

d_call: TRBD1
cdr3_length: 15
v_call: TRBV6-5
j_call: TRBJ1-2
cdr3_aa: CASSYSQGTGSGYTF

d_call: -
cdr3_length: 13
v_call: TRBV6-1
j_call: TRBJ1-2
cdr3_aa: CASSPGVNYGYTF

d_call: TRBD1
cdr3_length: 17
v_call: TRBV5-1
j_call: TRBJ1-2
cdr3_aa: CASSLGGQGASDYGYTF

d_call: TRBD2
cdr3_length: 15
v_call: TRBV30
j_call: TRBJ2-5
cdr3_aa: CAWRDSGGAGETQYF

d_call: TRBD2
cdr3_length: 16
v_call: TRBV7-9
j_call: TRBJ2-1
cdr3_aa: CASSSGLAGTYNEQFF

d_call: -
cdr3_length: 13
v_call: TRBV27
j_call: TRBJ2-6
cdr3_aa: CASSPLGANVLTF

d_call: TRBD1
cdr3_length: 16
v_call: TRBV7-2
j_call: TRBJ2-2
cdr3_aa: CASSLTGNIPTGELFF

d_call: TRBD2
cdr3_length: 13
v_call: TRBV10-3
j_call: TRBJ2-1
cdr3_aa: CAIRPGLSIEQFF

d_call: -
cdr3_length: 11
v_call: TRBV2
j_call: TRBJ1-2
cdr3_aa: CASSERGGYTF

d_call: -
cdr3_length: 15
v_call: TRBV27
j_call: TRBJ2-7
cdr3_aa: CASSLYYRSSYEQYF